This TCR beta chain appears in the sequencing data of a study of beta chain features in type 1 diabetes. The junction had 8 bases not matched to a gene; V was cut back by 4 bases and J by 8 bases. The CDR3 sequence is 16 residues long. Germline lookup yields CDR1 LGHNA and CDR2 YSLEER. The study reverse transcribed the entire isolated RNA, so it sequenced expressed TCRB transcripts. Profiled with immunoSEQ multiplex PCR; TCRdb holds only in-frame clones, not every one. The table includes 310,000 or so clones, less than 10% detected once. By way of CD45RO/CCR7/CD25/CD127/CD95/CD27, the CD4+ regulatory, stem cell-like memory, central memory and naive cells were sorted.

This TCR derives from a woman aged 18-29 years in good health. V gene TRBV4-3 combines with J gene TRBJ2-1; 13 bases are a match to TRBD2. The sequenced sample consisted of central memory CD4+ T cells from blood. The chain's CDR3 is CASSPLLAGGPDEQFF. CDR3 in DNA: TGCGCCAGCAGCCCGTTACTAGCGGGAGGGCCCGATGAGCAGTTCTTC.